This T cell receptor (beta chain) was retrieved from a study of T cell responses to AZD1222 COVID-19 vaccine. Points from the study as a whole: Vaccine-related CD4 TCRs covered spike, predominating at 160-218 and 743-854. Repertoire sampling occurred only after the peak T cell response.

Concerning this clone: Its antigen is unknown.

Clones were read by immunoSEQ multiplex PCR, and TCRdb kept only the in-frame ones, dropping some. The table has under 200,000 clones, about 92% seen once. V lost 5 bases and J lost 4; bases outside the gene matches: 7. Germline values: CDR1 ENHRY, CDR2 SYGVKD. The CDR3 sequence is 14 residues long. This material consisted of peripheral blood, taken on day 0 of AZD1222 vaccination. This clonotype was obtained from an adult in good health. V is TRBV10-3 and J is TRBJ1-1, with TRBD1 matching over 7 bases. The CDR3 DNA reads as TGTGCCATCAGTTTGACCGAGGGGGCCACTGAAGCTTTCTTT. Residues: CAISLTEGATEAFF.